This passage covers 21 T cell receptor beta chains from one sample sequenced in a study of regulatory T cells in long-lasting Graves disease. Through Arm-PCR of CDR3 regions and iRepertoire HTBI primers, TCR beta libraries were built. MiXCR was run by TCRdb on the multiplex PCR reads, yielding one entry per CDR3 protein. Of approximately 290,000 distinct CDR3 sequences listed, around 23% are singletons. The time point is: persistent/refractory GD, antithyroid drugs over 5 years with positive TRAb. PBMCs provided the RNA from which the TCR library was made. Sequenced material: peripheral blood mononuclear cells (PBMCs), taken when the disease was refractory, from a patient treated with antithyroid drugs. These receptors were obtained from a female donor with Graves disease.

This clonotype was seen many times. This chain uses TRBV28 with TRBJ1-4; D gene ambiguous. V was pared by 7 bases and J by 3 bases, with 9 bases between. The germline CDR1 and CDR2 sequences are MDHEN and SYDVKM. The CDR3 is 13 amino acids. The DNA of the CDR3 is TGTGCCAGCATGAGGCAGGCTAATGAAAAACTGTTTTTT. Translated: CASMRQANEKLFF.

The chain carries TRBV3-1 and TRBJ2-2, with 12 bases fitting TRBD2. CDR1 and CDR2 from the germline V gene are LGHDT and YNNKEL (reference sequence). V was clipped by 5 bases and J by 5 bases; unmatched bases: 6. This CDR3 is built from 16 residues. The CDR3 region is CASSYSGTSGTGELFF. CDR3 nucleotides: TGTGCCAGCAGCTATTCCGGGACTAGCGGGACCGGGGAGCTGTTTTTT.

Points on this clonotype: No conserved phenylalanine or tryptophan ends this CDR3, so it is likely a read error. V gene TRBV4-3 combines with J gene TRBJ1-1; maybe TRBD1 (5 bases). Germline CDR1 is LGHNA and CDR2 is YSLEER. The CDR3 sequence is 16 residues long. Trimming took off 0 bases at V and 2 bases at J, with 13 bases between the two ends. The CDR3 nucleotides read TGCGCCAGCAGCCAAGATCGAGCGGGGCGAAACACTGAAGCTTTCCTT. This translates into CASSQDRAGRNTEAFL.

This clonotype has a count of ten or more. The chain carries TRBV2 and TRBJ1-2; weak D call: TRBD1 (5 bases). From germline, CDR1 is SNHLY and CDR2 FYNNEI. Deletions cut 9 bases from V and 7 bases from J, with 18 bases between. The CDR3 runs to 13 residues. CDR3 DNA sequence: TGTGCCAGTGTCACTGGGACTCCCCGTGGCTACACCTTC. This sequence encodes CASVTGTPRGYTF. Together with reference TRBV2 and TRBJ1-2, the CDR3 gives the full variable domain: EPEVTQTPSHQVTQMGQEVILRCVPISNHLYFYWYRQILGQKVEFLVSFYNNEISEKSEIFDDQFSVERPDGSNFTLKIRSTKLEDSAMYFCASVTGTPRGYTFGSGTRLTVV.

In its sample, this clonotype was seen a few times. The chain links TRBV20-1 to TRBJ2-4; D is perhaps TRBD1 (5 bases). The CDR3 sequence is 13 residues long. Per germline, CDR1 DFQATT and CDR2 SNEGSKA (reference sequence). V shed 5 bases and J shed 5 bases, with 13 bases lying between them. The CDR3: CSAGRVGENIQYF. The CDR3, as DNA: TGCAGTGCTGGCAGGGTAGGAGAAAACATTCAGTACTTC.

This clonotype was seen many times. The chain combines TRBV2 with TRBJ2-7, with 8 bases that match TRBD1. The CDR3 covers 15 residues. V dropped 7 bases and J dropped 5; count of bases not matched to a gene: 13. Germline CDR1 is SNHLY and CDR2 is FYNNEI. This CDR3 reads CASTGRGQGKHEQYF. In DNA, the CDR3 is TGTGCCAGCACCGGACGTGGACAGGGAAAACACGAGCAGTACTTC.

This clonotype was seen at least ten times. The chain carries TRBV2 and TRBJ2-1; D might be TRBD2 (6 bases). V was shortened by 2 bases and J by 2 bases, with 13 bases between the two germline ends. CDR3 size: 16 residues. The germline CDR1 and CDR2 sequences are SNHLY and FYNNEI. CDR3 sequence (DNA): TGTGCCAGCAGTGAATATCGGGAGTCGCCCTACAATGAGCAGTTCTTC. This sequence encodes CASSEYRESPYNEQFF.

This clonotype was recorded at least ten times. V and J are TRBV7-2 and TRBJ1-1, with a weak D call TRBD1 (6 bases). V was cut by 5 bases and J by 1 base, with 11 bases left in between. Germline assignment: CDR1 SGHTA and CDR2 FQGNSA. This CDR3 spans 14 amino acids. DNA of the CDR3: TGTGCCAGCAGCCAGACGACAGGGAACACTGAAGCTTTCTTT. Amino acid sequence: CASSQTTGNTEAFF.

This chain uses TRBV28 with TRBJ1-5; 8 bases line up with TRBD1. V lost 6 bases to trimming and J lost 4 bases; unmatched junction nucleotides: 2. This CDR3 comprises 13 residues. The germline V gene encodes CDR1 MDHEN and CDR2 SYDVKM. This CDR3 is CASRTGDNQPQHF. The CDR3 nucleotides read TGTGCCAGCAGGACAGGGGATAATCAGCCCCAGCATTTT.

The V call is TRBV6-2 or TRBV6-3, the J call TRBJ1-5; weak D call: TRBD1 (6 bases). Trimming left V 0 bases short and J 7 bases short, with 19 bases between. Per germline, CDR1 MNHEY and CDR2 SVGEGT. The CDR3 loop spans 17 amino acids. The CDR3, as DNA: TGTGCCAGCAGTTACTCGAGAGAGACAAGGGGGGGCCAGCCCCAGCATTTT. Amino acids: CASSYSRETRGGQPQHF.

Many counts were recorded for this clonotype. V usage is TRBV9 and J usage is TRBJ1-5, with 7 bases identical to TRBD1. The CDR3 consists of 16 residues. Per the germline V gene, CDR1 is SGDLS and CDR2 is YYNGEE. The J segment lost 7 bases and the V segment lost 0 bases, leaving 10 bases of the junction unmatched. Here the CDR3 DNA reads TGTGCCAGCAGCGTAGGTGAAGGGGGCGCGGAACAGCCCCAGCATTTT. Translating it yields CASSVGEGGAEQPQHF.

This clonotype was seen repeatedly, ten times or more. The CDR3 nucleotides read TGTGCCAGCAGTGGACTAGCGTCTACCTACGAGCAGTACTTC. Its translation is CASSGLASTYEQYF. The rearrangement links TRBV6-1 to TRBJ2-7, with TRBD2 identical over 8 bases. The CDR3 totals 14 residues. The germline V gene has CDR1 MNHNS and CDR2 SASEGT. V gave up 4 bases and J gave up 2 bases; unmatched junction bases: 4.

On this clonotype itself: With a much larger clone just one base away, this may be a read error. The chain uses TRBV7-2 and TRBJ2-7; D might be TRBD1 (5 bases). Per germline, CDR1 SGHTA and CDR2 FQGNSA. The CDR3 runs to 15 residues. CDR3 protein: CASGLGMGPPYEQYF. DNA for the CDR3: TGTGCCAGCGGCTTAGGAATGGGGCCCCCCTACGAGCAGTACTTC.

There are a few counts of this clonotype. The V call is TRBV7-2, the J call TRBJ2-2, with 12 bases aligning to TRBD2. V lost 1 base and J lost 4; bases outside the gene matches: 10. Germline loops: CDR1 SGHTA, CDR2 FQGNSA. CDR3 length: 19 residues. In DNA, the CDR3 is TGTGCCAGCAGCTTAGGGGTACTAGCGGGAGGTGGTGGCACCGGGGAGCTGTTTTTT. Amino acid sequence: CASSLGVLAGGGGTGELFF.

This clonotype has ten or more counts. V and J are TRBV12-3 or TRBV12-4 and TRBJ2-2; the D gene could be TRBD1 or TRBD2 (5 bases each). This CDR3 region has 16 residues. Trimming shortened V by 3 bases and J by 3 bases, and 14 bases separated the two germline ends. In DNA, the CDR3 is TGTGCCAGCAGTTTGGGGCTAGCCGGACACACCGGGGAGCTGTTTTTT. Amino acid sequence: CASSLGLAGHTGELFF.

This clonotype occurred a few times. V usage is TRBV27 and J usage is TRBJ2-1; TRBD2 agrees at 7 bases. J was trimmed by 0 bases and V by 6 bases; bases with no gene match: 8. The V gene's germline CDR1 is MNHEY and CDR2 SMNVEV (reference sequence). The CDR3 totals 16 residues. This chain's CDR3 is CASRREFQSSYNEQFF. CDR3 bases: TGTGCCAGCAGGCGGGAGTTCCAGAGCTCCTACAATGAGCAGTTCTTC.

This clonotype has more than one count but fewer than ten. The J gene is TRBJ2-7, the V gene TRBV7-9; 7 bases match TRBD2. This CDR3 contains 16 residues. Germline CDR1 is SEHNR and CDR2 is FQNEAQ (reference sequence). The J segment lost 2 bases and the V segment lost 1 base, leaving 8 bases of the junction unmatched. Here the CDR3 reads CASSLVGLAATYEQYF. The CDR3 DNA reads TGTGCCAGCAGCTTAGTGGGGCTAGCGGCAACCTACGAGCAGTACTTC. Full variable domain (rest looked up from reference TRBV7-9 and TRBJ2-7): DTGVSQNPRHKITKRGQNVTFRCDPISEHNRLYWYRQTLGQGPEFLTYFQNEAQLEKSRLLSDRFSAERPKGSFSTLEIQRTEQGDSAMYLCASSLVGLAATYEQYFGPGTRLTVT.

The chain combines TRBV6-5 with TRBJ2-7; D may be TRBD2 (5 bases). Germline V gene data show CDR1 as MNHEY and CDR2 as SVGAGI. V lost 4 bases, J lost 6 bases, and 10 bases lay in between. There are 12 residues in the CDR3. The CDR3 reads CASSFTSSEQYF. The CDR3 DNA sequence: TGTGCCAGCAGTTTTACTAGTTCCGAGCAGTACTTC.

This clonotype came up many times. The chain employs TRBV6-1 and TRBJ1-1; D possibly corresponds to TRBD1 (5 bases). Germline V gene lookup returns CDR1 MNHNS and CDR2 SASEGT. The CDR3 covers 16 residues. V was shortened by 3 bases and J by 0 bases, with 14 bases between the two germline ends. The CDR3 sequence is CASSDGNIGVNTEAFF. The DNA for the CDR3 is TGTGCCAGCAGTGATGGGAATATAGGGGTGAACACTGAAGCTTTCTTT.

This clonotype showed up many times. This chain uses TRBV5-1 with TRBJ2-7, with D unclear. Per germline, CDR1 SGHRS and CDR2 YFSETQ. The CDR3 runs to 12 residues. Deletions cut 1 base from V and 5 bases from J, with 7 bases between. The CDR3 DNA reads TGCGCCAGCAGCTTGTATGGGGACGAGCAGTACTTC. Translation gives CASSLYGDEQYF.

This clonotype came up many times. V is TRBV20-1 and J is TRBJ2-7; tentative D call: TRBD1 (6 bases). V was shortened by 4 bases and J by 7 bases, with 17 bases between the two germline ends. The CDR3 spans 13 residues. Germline V gene sequence: CDR1 DFQATT, CDR2 SNEGSKA (reference sequence). The CDR3 region is CSANPGHPREQYF. CDR3 bases: TGCAGTGCTAACCCGGGACATCCTCGGGAGCAGTACTTC.